This T cell receptor (beta chain) appears in the sequencing data of a study of control samples from healthy donors and cancer patients. Libraries were prepared by immunoSEQ multiplex PCR; TCRdb keeps only in-frame clonotypes and omits some of them. Of about 79,000 clones in the sample, 80% to 95% were seen once. This TCR was recovered from a woman aged 40-49 years with lung cancer. The specimen sequenced was PBMCs.

The CDR3 region has the DNA TGTGCCAGCCACCGGGGGGAGTTAGGCTACACCTTC. Translated: CASHRGELGYTF. The chain joins TRBV6-5 to TRBJ1-2; D might be TRBD1 (5 bases). Between the trimmed V and J ends, which lost 8 bases and 8 bases, there was a span of 15 bases. The CDR3 length is 12 residues. Germline-derived CDR1 and CDR2 are MNHEY and SVGAGI.